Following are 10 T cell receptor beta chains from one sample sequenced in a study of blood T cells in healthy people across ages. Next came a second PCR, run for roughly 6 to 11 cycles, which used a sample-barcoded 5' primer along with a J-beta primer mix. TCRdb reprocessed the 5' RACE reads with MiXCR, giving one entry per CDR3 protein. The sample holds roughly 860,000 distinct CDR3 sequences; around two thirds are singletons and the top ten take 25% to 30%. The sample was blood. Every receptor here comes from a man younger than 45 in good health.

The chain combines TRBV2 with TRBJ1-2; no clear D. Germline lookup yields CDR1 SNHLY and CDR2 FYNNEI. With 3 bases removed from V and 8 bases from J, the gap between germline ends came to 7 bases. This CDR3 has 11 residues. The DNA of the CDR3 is TGTGCCAGCAGTGACCCGCACGGCTACACCTTC. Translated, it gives CASSDPHGYTF.

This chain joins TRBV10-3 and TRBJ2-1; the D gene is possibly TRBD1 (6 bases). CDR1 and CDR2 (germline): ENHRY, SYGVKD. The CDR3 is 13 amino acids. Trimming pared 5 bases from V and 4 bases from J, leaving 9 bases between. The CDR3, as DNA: TGTGCCATCAGTACAACAGGGTACAATGAGCAGTTCTTC. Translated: CAISTTGYNEQFF.

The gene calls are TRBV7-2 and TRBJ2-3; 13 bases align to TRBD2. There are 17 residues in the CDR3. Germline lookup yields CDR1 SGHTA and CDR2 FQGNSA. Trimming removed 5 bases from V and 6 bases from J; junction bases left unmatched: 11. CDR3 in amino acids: CASSPRTSGGAGDTQYF. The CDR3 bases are TGTGCCAGCAGCCCCAGGACTAGCGGGGGAGCCGGGGATACGCAGTATTTT.

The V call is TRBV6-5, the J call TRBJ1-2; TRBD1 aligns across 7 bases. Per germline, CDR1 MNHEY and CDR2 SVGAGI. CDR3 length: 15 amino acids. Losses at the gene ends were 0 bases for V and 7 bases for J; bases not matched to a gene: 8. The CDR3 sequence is CASSYSAAGGFGYTF. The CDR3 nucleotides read TGTGCCAGCAGTTACTCGGCGGCAGGGGGTTTTGGCTACACCTTC.

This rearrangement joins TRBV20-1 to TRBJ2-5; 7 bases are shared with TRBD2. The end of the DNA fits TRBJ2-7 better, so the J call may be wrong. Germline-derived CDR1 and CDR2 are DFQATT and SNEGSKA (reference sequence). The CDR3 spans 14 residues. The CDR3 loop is CSARDGEGIYEQYF. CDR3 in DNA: TGCAGTGCTAGAGACGGGGAGGGGATCTACGAGCAGTACTTC.

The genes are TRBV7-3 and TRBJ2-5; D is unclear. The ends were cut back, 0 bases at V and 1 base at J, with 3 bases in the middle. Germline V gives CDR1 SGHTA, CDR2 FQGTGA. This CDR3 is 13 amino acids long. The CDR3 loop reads CASSLTRQETQYF. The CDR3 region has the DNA TGTGCCAGCAGCTTAACTCGCCAAGAGACCCAGTACTTC.

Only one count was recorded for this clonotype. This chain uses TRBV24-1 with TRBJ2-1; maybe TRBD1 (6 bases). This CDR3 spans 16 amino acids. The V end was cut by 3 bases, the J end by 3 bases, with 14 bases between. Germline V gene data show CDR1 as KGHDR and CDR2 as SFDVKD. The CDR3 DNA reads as TGTGCCACCAGTGATCGGACAGAATATCTCTACAATGAGCAGTTCTTC. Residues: CATSDRTEYLYNEQFF.

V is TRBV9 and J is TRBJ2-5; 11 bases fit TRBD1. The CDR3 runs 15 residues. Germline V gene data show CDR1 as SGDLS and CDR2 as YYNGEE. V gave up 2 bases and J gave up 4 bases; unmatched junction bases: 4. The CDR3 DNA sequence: TGTGCCAGCAGCGTCTCGGACAGGGGGCGAGAGACCCAGTACTTC. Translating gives CASSVSDRGRETQYF.

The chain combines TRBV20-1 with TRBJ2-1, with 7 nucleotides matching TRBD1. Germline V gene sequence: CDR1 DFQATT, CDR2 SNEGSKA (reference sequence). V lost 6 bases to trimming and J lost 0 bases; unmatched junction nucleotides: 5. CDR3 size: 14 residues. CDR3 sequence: CSATNRGSYNEQFF. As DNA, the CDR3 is TGCAGTGCCACCAACAGGGGCTCCTACAATGAGCAGTTCTTC.

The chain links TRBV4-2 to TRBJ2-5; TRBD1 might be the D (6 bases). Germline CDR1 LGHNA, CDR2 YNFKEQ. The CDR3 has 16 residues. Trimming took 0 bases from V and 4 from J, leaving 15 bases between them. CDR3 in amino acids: CASSQEGQRGRETQYF. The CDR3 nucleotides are TGTGCCAGCAGCCAAGAGGGACAAAGGGGTAGAGAGACCCAGTACTTC.